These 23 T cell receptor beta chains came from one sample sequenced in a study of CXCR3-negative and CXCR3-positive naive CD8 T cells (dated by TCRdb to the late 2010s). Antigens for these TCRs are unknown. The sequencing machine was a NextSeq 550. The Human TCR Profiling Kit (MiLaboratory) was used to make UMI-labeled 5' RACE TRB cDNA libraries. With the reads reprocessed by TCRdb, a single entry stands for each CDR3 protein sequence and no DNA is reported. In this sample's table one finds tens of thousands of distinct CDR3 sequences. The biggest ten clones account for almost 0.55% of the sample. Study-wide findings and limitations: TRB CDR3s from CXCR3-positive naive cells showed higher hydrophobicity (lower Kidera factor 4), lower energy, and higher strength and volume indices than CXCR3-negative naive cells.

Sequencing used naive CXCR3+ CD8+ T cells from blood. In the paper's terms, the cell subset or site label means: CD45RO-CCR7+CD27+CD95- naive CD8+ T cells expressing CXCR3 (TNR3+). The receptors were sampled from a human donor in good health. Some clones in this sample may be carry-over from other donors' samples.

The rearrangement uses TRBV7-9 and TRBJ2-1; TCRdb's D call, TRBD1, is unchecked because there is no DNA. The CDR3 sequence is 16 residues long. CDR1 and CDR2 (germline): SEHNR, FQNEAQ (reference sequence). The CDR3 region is CASSLGSRQTNNEQLF.

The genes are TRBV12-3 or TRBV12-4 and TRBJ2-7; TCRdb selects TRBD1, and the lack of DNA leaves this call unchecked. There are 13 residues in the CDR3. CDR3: CASSLRGPWEQYF.

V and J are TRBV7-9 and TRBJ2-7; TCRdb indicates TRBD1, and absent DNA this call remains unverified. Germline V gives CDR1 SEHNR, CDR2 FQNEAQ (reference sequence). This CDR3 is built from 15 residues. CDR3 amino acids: CASSLGGVDFYEQYF.

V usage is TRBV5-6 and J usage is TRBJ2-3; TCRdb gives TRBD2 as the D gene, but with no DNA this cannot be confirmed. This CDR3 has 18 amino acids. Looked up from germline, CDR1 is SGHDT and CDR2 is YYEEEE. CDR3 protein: CASSLGLAGEAAADTQYF.

The chain's CDR3 is CASSLLALNTGELFF. The gene calls are TRBV28 and TRBJ2-2; the D gene TCRdb calls, TRBD2, cannot be checked with no DNA. Germline V gene data show CDR1 as MDHEN and CDR2 as SYDVKM. The CDR3 is 15 amino acids.

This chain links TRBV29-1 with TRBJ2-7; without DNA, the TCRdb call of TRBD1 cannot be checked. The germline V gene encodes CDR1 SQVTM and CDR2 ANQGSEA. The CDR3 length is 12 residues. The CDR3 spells CSVRDRGYEQYF.

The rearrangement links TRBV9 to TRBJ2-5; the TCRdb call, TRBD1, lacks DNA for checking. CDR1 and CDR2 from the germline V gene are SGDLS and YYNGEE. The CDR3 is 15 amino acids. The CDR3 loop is CASSASGTIQETQYF.

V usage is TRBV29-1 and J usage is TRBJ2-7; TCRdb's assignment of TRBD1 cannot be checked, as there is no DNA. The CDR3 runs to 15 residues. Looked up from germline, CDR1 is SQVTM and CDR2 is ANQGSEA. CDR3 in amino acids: CSVELDRDGFYEQYF.

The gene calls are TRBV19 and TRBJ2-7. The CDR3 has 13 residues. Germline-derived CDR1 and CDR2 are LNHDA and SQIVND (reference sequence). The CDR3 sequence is CASSSEFSHEQYF.

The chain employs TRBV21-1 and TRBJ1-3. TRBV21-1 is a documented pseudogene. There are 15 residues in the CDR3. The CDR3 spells CASSKVPEPGNTIYF.

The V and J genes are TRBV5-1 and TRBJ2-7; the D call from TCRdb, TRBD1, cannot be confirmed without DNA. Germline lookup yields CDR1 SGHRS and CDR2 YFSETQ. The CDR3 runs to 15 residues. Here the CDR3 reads CASSLRQGNIHEQYF.

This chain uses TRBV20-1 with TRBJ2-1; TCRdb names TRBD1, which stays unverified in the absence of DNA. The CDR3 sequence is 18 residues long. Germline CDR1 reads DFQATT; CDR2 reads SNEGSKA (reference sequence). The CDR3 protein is CSARDRGTGGPEYNEQFF.

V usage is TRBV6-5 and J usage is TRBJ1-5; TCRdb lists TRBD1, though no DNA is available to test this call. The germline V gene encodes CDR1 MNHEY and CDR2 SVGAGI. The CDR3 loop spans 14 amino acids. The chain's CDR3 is CASSYRGGNQPQHF.

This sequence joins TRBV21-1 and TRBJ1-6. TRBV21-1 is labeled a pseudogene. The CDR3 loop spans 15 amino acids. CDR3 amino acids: CASSNERGWISPLHF.

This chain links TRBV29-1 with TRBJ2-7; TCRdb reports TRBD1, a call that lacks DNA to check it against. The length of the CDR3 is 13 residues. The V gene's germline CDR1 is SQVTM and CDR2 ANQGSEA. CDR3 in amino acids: CSVEKGVNYEQYF.

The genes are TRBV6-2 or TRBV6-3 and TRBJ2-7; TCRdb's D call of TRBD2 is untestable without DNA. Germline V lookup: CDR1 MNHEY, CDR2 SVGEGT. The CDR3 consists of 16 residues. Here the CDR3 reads CASSSPGGPGVYEQYF.

Here the CDR3 reads CASNVILGRSLGDEQYF. This chain uses TRBV6-1 with TRBJ2-7; TCRdb returns TRBD2, unconfirmable since there is no DNA. In germline, CDR1 is MNHNS, CDR2 SASEGT. CDR3 length equals 17 residues.

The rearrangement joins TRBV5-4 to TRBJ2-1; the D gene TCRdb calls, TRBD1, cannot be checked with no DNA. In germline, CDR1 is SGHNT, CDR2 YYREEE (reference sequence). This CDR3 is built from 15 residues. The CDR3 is CASSFWGQGRNEQFF.

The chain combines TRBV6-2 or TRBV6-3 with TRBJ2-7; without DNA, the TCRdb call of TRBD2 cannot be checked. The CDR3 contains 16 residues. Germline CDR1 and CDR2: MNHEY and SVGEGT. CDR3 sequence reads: CASSLTASGWSYEQYF.

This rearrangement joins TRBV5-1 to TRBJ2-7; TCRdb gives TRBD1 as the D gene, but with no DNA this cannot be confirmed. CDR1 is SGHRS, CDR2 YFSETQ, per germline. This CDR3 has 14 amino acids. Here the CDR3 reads CASSFSRGTYEQNF.

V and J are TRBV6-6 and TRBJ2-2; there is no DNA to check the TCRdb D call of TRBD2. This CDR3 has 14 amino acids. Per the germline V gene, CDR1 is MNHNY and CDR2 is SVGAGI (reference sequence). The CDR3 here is CASSYGLVSGELFF.

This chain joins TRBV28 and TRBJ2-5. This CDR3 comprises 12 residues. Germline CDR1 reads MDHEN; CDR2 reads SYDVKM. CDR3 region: CASSWEMGTQYF.

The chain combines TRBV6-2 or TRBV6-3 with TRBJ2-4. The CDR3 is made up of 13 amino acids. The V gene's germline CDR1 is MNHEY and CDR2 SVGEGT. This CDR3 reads CASRLLAKNIQYF.